The present T cell receptor (beta chain) was sequenced within a study of T cells in Graves' hyperthyroidism and ophthalmopathy (dated 2019 in TCRdb). For the study in its entirety: Peripheral blood samples were taken at the time of initial diagnosis, prior to any treatment. To identify distinguishing TCR V-J signatures, a discovery cohort of 95 to 100 patients was used, comprising approximately 40 with Graves' ophthalmopathy and around 60 with stable Graves' hyperthyroidism. Whether ophthalmopathy could be predicted prospectively was tested in an independent validation cohort made up of roughly 20 hyperthyroidism patients plus 17 patients who later progressed to ophthalmopathy. The 75 to 100 discovery patients were randomly split 7:3 into training and test sets. In roughly six Graves' hyperthyroidism patients, the study also compared T-cell repertoires from thyroid tissue with T-cell repertoires from blood. After blood sampling, hyperthyroidism patients were treated with methimazole at a starting dose of 30 mg daily, and ophthalmopathy patients were treated with high-dose intravenous methylprednisolone. According to the paper, TCR Vbeta CDR3 sequencing was carried out on about 140 peripheral blood samples, which came from fewer than 50 ophthalmopathy, approximately 72 hyperthyroidism and about 17 progressor patients. What the study reported, not specific to this receptor: Ophthalmopathy was separated from stable hyperthyroidism by a 13 V-J signature model, with approximately 90% sensitivity and 81% to 82% specificity obtained in cross-validation and 80%/75% obtained in testing. During validation, the model predicted progression to ophthalmopathy a median of about 6.3 months ahead of onset, with around 71% sensitivity and more than 72% specificity. No statistical method was used to fix the sample size in advance, and group allocation was not hidden from the investigators. Most expanded thyroid clonotypes (frequency above 0.001) were also detected in blood, suggesting blood repertoires may reflect thyroid immune responses.

Ophthalmopathy patients had moderately to severely active disease, Clinical Activity Score of at least 3, NOSPECS grade of at least 4, and duration under 3 months. Any patient with an uncontrolled infection, another autoimmune disease, pregnancy or lactation was excluded. Diagnoses were established on the basis of clinical symptoms, serum thyroxine and TRAb, thyroid ultrasound, and orbital computed tomography. PBMCs were isolated from more than 9 ml of fresh peripheral blood by Ficoll-Paque density gradient centrifugation. Total RNA was extracted using Trizol reagent, and RNA quality was assessed on an Agilent 2100 Bioanalyzer. At least ten counts were recorded for this clonotype. Its antigen specificity is not known. Within one base of it there is no much larger clone, and no base qualities were kept. Amplification of TCR beta CDR3 regions was carried out from RNA transcripts. A first-round RT-PCR of the TCR CDR3 used the HTBI primer set with the Qiagen OneStep RT-PCR kit. Libraries were constructed in a second round of multiplex PCR, after which size selection and purification were carried out. Libraries were sequenced paired-end with 100 bp reads on an Illumina HiSeq2000. The original pipeline was this. SOAPnuke was used to process the raw data, throwing out any read that contained adapters or uncalled bases, had a mean Phred below 15, or lacked an exact constant-primer or identifier match. High-quality paired reads were merged with COPE v1.2.5, and unique nucleotide sequences were defined as clonotypes. Clonotypes were aligned to IMGT TRBV, TRBD and TRBJ reference segments using MiTCR v1.1. The analysis included only V-J combinations with a frequency above 0.0001, which together covered around 99% of the repertoires. A TCS score was defined as the ratio between F50 (clonal expansion) and ExV (chaos), using BLOSUM62-based TCRdist between CDR3 peptides within each V-J. Welch's t-statistics and random forest reduced 514 V-J features to roughly 13, which were used in a naive Bayes classifier (R e1071). TCRdb reran the public reads through fastp at Q25 and MiXCR, keeping productive beta chains. Every CDR3 protein is listed once, alongside the most common genes and DNA of its rows. Here the V and J calls rest on TCRdb's processing, not on the authors' analysis. This sample is represented by 490,000 or so distinct CDR3 sequences; 15% to 20% of them were singletons. The biggest ten clones account for approximately 50% of the sample.

CDR1 DFQATT and CDR2 SNEGSKA are derived from the germline V gene (reference sequence). V is cut back by 1 base and J by 3 bases, with 0 bases in the junction unmatched. The CDR3 spans 13 residues, from the cysteine through the phenylalanine. The sequence is cut down to CDR3 DNA, 39 bases in frame from base 1. The origin of this receptor is a man aged 40-50 years with Graves' ophthalmopathy. Recombination connected TRBV20-1 to TRBJ2-1; 7 central bases correspond to TRBD1. Sequencing used blood. The CDR3 region has the sequence CSARGDSYNEQFF. The nucleotide sequence reads TGCAGTGCTAGAGGGGACAGCTACAATGAGCAGTTCTTC.